This TCR beta chain derives from a study of early T cells in non-severe SARS-CoV-2 infection. Germline CDR1 and CDR2: SGHRS and YFSETQ. This CDR3 is 15 amino acids long. Unique molecular identifier tags were affixed to discrete cDNA molecules. A single record per CDR3 protein comes from TCRdb applying MiXCR to the 5' RACE reads. There are roughly 56,000 distinct CDR3 sequences in the sample; over 13% occur only once, and roughly 3.9% lies in the top ten. This specimen consisted of whole blood, obtained at baseline. The chain carries TRBV5-1 and TRBJ2-3, with TRBD2 as a possible D gene (7 bases). The origin of this receptor is an adult who was a healthcare worker with PCR-confirmed SARS-CoV-2 infection or an uninfected control (not recorded which). This chain's CDR3 is CVSARGGGQSDTQYF. In DNA, the CDR3 is TGCGTCAGTGCCCGGGGCGGGGGACAATCAGATACGCAGTATTTT. Variable domain in full (rest from reference TRBV5-1 and TRBJ2-3): KAGVTQTPRYLIKTRGQQVTLSCSPISGHRSVSWYQQTPGQGLQFLFEYFSETQRNKGNFPGRFSGRQFSNSRSEMNVSTLELGDSALYLCVSARGGGQSDTQYFGPGTRLTVL.